These T cell receptor beta chains were read from a single sample in a study of blood T cell repertoires in COVID-19. The assay was immunoSEQ multiplex PCR, and TCRdb's table has in-frame clones only and misses some. Among tens of thousands of clones listed, about 88% were seen once. Sequenced input: peripheral blood. These receptors came from a woman in her sixties with active COVID-19. The CDR3 runs from the conserved cysteine through the conserved F or W. The D gene is left open where the match is weak. Clone size is shown for a subset of rows, as once, few, many or a class of expanded clone.

>TRBV9|-|TRBD2|TRBJ2-2
TGTGCCAGCAGCTTAGCGGGGGGGCCCGCGAACACCGGGGAGCTGTTTTTT
CASSLAGGPANTGELFF
>TRBV6-6|-|TRBD2|TRBJ2-2
TGTGCCAGCAGTTACCCTCTAGCGGGGGGGACCGGGGAGCTGTTTTTT
CASSYPLAGGTGELFF
>TRBV7-8|-|TRBD1|TRBJ1-4
TGTGCCAGCAGCATTGGACAGGGAAACGAAAAACTGTTTTTT
CASSIGQGNEKLFF
>TRBV10-2|few|TRBD2|TRBJ2-2
TGCGCCAGCAGTGAGACTAGCGGGGGCGCGAACACCGGGGAGCTGTTTTTT
CASSETSGGANTGELFF
>TRBV3-1/TRBV3-2|-|-|TRBJ1-5
TGTGCCAGCAGCCAAGATCCGAATCAGCCCCAGCATTTT
CASSQDPNQPQHF
>TRBV21-1|-|-|TRBJ2-1
TGTGCCAGCAGTTCACGGGGGGGCCAAAGGTTCTTC
CASSSRGGQRFF
>TRBV6-4|once|TRBD1|TRBJ2-1
TGTGCCAGCTCAAGGACAGGGGGCAATGAGCAGTTCTTC
CASSRTGGNEQFF
>TRBV5-8|-|TRBD2|TRBJ2-3
TGTGCCAGCAGCTTTACCGGGACTAGCGAACCAGATACGCAGTATTTT
CASSFTGTSEPDTQYF
>TRBV29-1|-|TRBD1|TRBJ1-1
TGCAGCGTTGTAGGACAGGGGGCCTCTGAAGCTTTCTTT
CSVVGQGASEAFF
>TRBV30|-|TRBD1|TRBJ2-2
TGTGCCTGGAACTCCGACAGGGCCGGGGAGCTGTTTTTT
CAWNSDRAGELFF
>TRBV4-2|few|TRBD1|TRBJ1-1
TGTGCCAGCAGCCAAGAGGGACAGCAACGTGGTACTGAAGCTTTCTTT
CASSQEGQQRGTEAFF
>TRBV5-6|few|-|TRBJ2-7
TGTGCCAGCAGCCAAGGACTGAGCTCCTACGAGCAGTACTTC
CASSQGLSSYEQYF
>TRBV5-1|-|TRBD2|TRBJ2-7
TGCGCCAGCAGCACCGGGACTAGCGGGGGCCGGAGGGAGCAGTACTTC
CASSTGTSGGRREQYF
>TRBV3-1/TRBV3-2|once|-|TRBJ1-1
TGTGCCAGCAGCCCCCTGGCCGGGCGTGAGGGAGCTTTCTTT
CASSPLAGREGAFF
>TRBV7-9|once|-|TRBJ1-4
TGTGCCAGCAGCCGGGTTTCAAATGAAAAACTGTTTTTT
CASSRVSNEKLFF
>TRBV20-1|-|-|TRBJ2-1
TGCAGTGCTAGTCGCGGGTCGAGCTCCTACAATGAGCAGTTCTTC
CSASRGSSSYNEQFF
>TRBV27|-|TRBD2|TRBJ2-1
TGTGCCAGCAGTTTAGCGGGACTAGCGCTTGTTGAGCAGTTCTTC
CASSLAGLALVEQFF
>TRBV2|-|-|TRBJ2-7
TGTGCCAGCAGTGAAGGGACAGCCCTTACCTACGAGCAGTACTTC
CASSEGTALTYEQYF
>TRBV7-3|-|-|TRBJ2-7
TGTGCCAGCAGCGCGACAGGATCCTCCTACTACGAGCAGTACTTC
CASSATGSSYYEQYF
>TRBV5-1|-|TRBD1|TRBJ2-1
TGCGCCAGCAGCTTGGGCAGGGGGACACCCCTGAACAATGAGCAGTTCTTC
CASSLGRGTPLNNEQFF
>TRBV5-1|-|TRBD1|TRBJ1-2
TGCGCCAGCAGCTTGGCTGGGACAGCAAACTATGGCTACACCTTC
CASSLAGTANYGYTF
>TRBV5-1|-|TRBD2|TRBJ2-7
TGCGCCAGCAGCTTGGTTCTAGCGGGGGGGCCGGTCGAGCAGTACTTC
CASSLVLAGGPVEQYF
>TRBV11-1|-|TRBD1|TRBJ2-7
TGTGCCAGCAGCTCAGCCGGGACAGGGGAATCCTACGAGCAGTACTTC
CASSSAGTGESYEQYF
>TRBV5-4|-|TRBD2|TRBJ2-3
TGTGCCAGCAGCCCCCATACTAGCGGGGGGGGAGATACGCAGTATTTT
CASSPHTSGGGDTQYF
>TRBV7-6|-|TRBD2|TRBJ2-3
TGTGCCAGCAGTGAGGGGAGCGGGGGCACAGATACGCAGTATTTT
CASSEGSGGTDTQYF
>TRBV12-3/TRBV12-4|-|-|TRBJ1-1
TGTGCCAGCAGTTTTAGCGGGACTGGAGCTTTCTTT
CASSFSGTGAFF
>TRBV7-9|once|-|TRBJ1-1
TGTGCCAGCAGCTTGGGACTGTATGAAGCTTTCTTT
CASSLGLYEAFF
>TRBV4-3|-|TRBD2|TRBJ2-1
TGCGCCAGCAGCCAAGCTATAGCGGGGCCCTACAATGAGCAGTTCTTC
CASSQAIAGPYNEQFF
>TRBV30|-|TRBD1|TRBJ1-5
TGTGCCTGGAGTGGCAAGGGGGCAGGCAATCAGCCCCAGCATTTT
CAWSGKGAGNQPQHF
>TRBV7-6|few|-|TRBJ2-5
TGTGCCAGCAGCTTAAACGAGGGAGGGGGGAAGACCCAGTACTTC
CASSLNEGGGKTQYF
>TRBV5-1|-|-|TRBJ2-3
TGCGCCAGCAGCCTCACTAACCACCGCACAGATACGCAGTATTTT
CASSLTNHRTDTQYF
>TRBV7-2|-|TRBD1|TRBJ1-4
TGTGCCAGCAGCAAAGAAGACAGGGAGAAACTGTTTTTT
CASSKEDREKLFF
>TRBV5-4|-|-|TRBJ1-4
TGTGCCAGCAGCAGTAAGGGGGTCGGGGCTCCTACAACTAATGAAAAACTGTTTTTT
CASSSKGVGAPTTNEKLFF
>TRBV9|-|TRBD2|TRBJ2-1
TGTGCCAGCAGCGCGCCGGGAGCGGGGGGGCCCTCCTACAATGAGCAGTTCTTC
CASSAPGAGGPSYNEQFF
>TRBV4-1|-|TRBD1|TRBJ1-2
TGCGCCAGCAGCCATATGGACAGGGGTGGCTACACCTTC
CASSHMDRGGYTF
>TRBV11-1|-|TRBD1|TRBJ1-6
TGTGCCAGCAGTCGGCGACAGGGGAGTTCACCCCTCCACTTT
CASSRRQGSSPLHF
>TRBV6-5|-|TRBD2|TRBJ2-1
TGTGCCAGCACTCTTCGGGGGGGGGCCGTGGATGAGCAGTTCTTC
CASTLRGGAVDEQFF
>TRBV7-2|-|TRBD1|TRBJ2-5
TGTGCCAGCAGCCGGACAGGGGACGAGACCCAGTACTTC
CASSRTGDETQYF
>TRBV10-3|-|TRBD1|TRBJ1-4
TGTGCCATCAGTGATGGCGGGACAGGGTTTGAAAAACTGTTTTTT
CAISDGGTGFEKLFF
>TRBV6-5|-|-|TRBJ1-2
TGTGCCAGCAGGCTCAGGGGATACTATGGCTACACCTTC
CASRLRGYYGYTF
>TRBV4-1|-|-|TRBJ1-1
TGCGCCAGCAGCCAAGATGTGCAGGCGATAGGGAACACTGAAGCTTTCTTT
CASSQDVQAIGNTEAFF